This TCR beta chain was identified in a study of CD8+CD57+ T cells in acquired aplastic anemia. CDR3 and TCR beta VDJ profiling relied on genomic DNA as the template. TCRdb passed the reads through MiXCR, listing each CDR3 protein once. The profile shows under 150,000 distinct CDR3 sequences, about two fifths of them singletons. The CDR3 spans 15 residues. Per germline, CDR1 SGHTS and CDR2 YDEGEE. Trimming removed 5 bases from V and 4 bases from J; junction bases left unmatched: 9. Previously, flow cytometry had revealed CD8+CD57+ cell expansion in the patients chosen for sequencing. Sequenced material: sorted CD4+, CD8+, or CD8+CD57+ T cells (not recorded which) from PBMCs. The chain carries TRBV5-8 and TRBJ1-1; 9 positions match TRBD1. The clonotype originates from a human donor with aplastic anemia. The CDR3 coding sequence is TGTGCCAGCAGAGGACAGGGGAGTTGGGGCACTGAAGCTTTCTTT. Its translation: CASRGQGSWGTEAFF.